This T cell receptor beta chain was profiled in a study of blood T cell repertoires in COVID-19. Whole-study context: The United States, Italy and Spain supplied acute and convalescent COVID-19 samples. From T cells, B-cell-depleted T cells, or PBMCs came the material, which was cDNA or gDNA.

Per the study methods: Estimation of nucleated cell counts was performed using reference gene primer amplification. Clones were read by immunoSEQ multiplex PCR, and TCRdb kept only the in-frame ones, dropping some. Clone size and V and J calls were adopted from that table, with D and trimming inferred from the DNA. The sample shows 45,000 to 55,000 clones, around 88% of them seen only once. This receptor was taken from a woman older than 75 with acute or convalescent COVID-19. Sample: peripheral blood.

In DNA, the CDR3 is TGTGCCAGCAGGGGACAAACGATTAACTATGGCTACACCTTC. It is translated as CASRGQTINYGYTF. This rearrangement joins TRBV6-5 to TRBJ1-2, with D possibly matching TRBD1 (6 bases). CDR1 is MNHEY, CDR2 SVGAGI, per germline. The CDR3 length is 14 residues. Trimming cost V 6 bases and J 1 base, with 12 bases left between them.